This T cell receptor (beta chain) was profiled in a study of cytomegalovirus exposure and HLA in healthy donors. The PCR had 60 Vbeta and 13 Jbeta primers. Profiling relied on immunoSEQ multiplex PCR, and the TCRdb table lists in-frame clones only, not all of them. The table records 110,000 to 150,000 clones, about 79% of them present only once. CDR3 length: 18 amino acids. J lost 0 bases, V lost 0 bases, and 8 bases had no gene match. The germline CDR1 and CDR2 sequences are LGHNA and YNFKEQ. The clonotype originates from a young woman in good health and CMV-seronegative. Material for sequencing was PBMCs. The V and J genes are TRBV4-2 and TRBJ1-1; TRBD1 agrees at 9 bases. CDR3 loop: CASSQEETGQGMNTEAFF. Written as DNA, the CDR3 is TGTGCCAGCAGCCAAGAAGAAACTGGACAGGGGATGAACACTGAAGCTTTCTTT.